Each of the 18 T cell receptor beta chains below was sequenced from the same sample in a study of T-cell memory formation after mild COVID-19. TCRdb reprocessed the 5' RACE reads with MiXCR, giving one entry per CDR3 protein. This sample has about 290,000 distinct CDR3 sequences, with 15% found just once. What was sequenced was PBMCs or a T cell subset sorted from them (not recorded which). The receptors derive from a man younger than 30 who had mild COVID-19 (a few samples of this study predate the infection). Cell type and time point are not known.

This clonotype was seen only a few times. This chain links TRBV27 with TRBJ1-2; no clear D. Germline V gene data show CDR1 as MNHEY and CDR2 as SMNVEV (reference sequence). The V gene lost 8 bases and the J gene lost 2 bases, with 12 bases spanning the gap. The CDR3 spans 13 residues. The CDR3 loop reads CASLVQDNYGYTF. DNA of the CDR3: TGTGCCAGCCTCGTGCAGGACAACTATGGCTACACCTTC.

This clonotype was found a few times. The CDR3 bases are TGCGCCAGCAGCTTGAATCGTGGGGATACGCAGTATTTT. Amino acids: CASSLNRGDTQYF. This chain connects TRBV5-1 to TRBJ2-3; D not certain. The germline V gene has CDR1 SGHRS and CDR2 YFSETQ. The CDR3 spans 13 residues. Trimming took off 1 base at V and 6 bases at J, with 9 bases between the two ends.

The chain carries TRBV6-5 and TRBJ2-7; either TRBD1 or TRBD2 may supply D (6 bases each). CDR1 is MNHEY, CDR2 SVGAGI, per germline. The CDR3 has 15 residues. The V gene lost 0 bases and the J gene lost 7 bases, with 16 bases spanning the gap. CDR3 coding DNA: TGTGCCAGCAGTTACTCTGGGACAAGGGGGGAAGAGCAGTACTTC. Amino acid sequence: CASSYSGTRGEEQYF.

The genes are TRBV25-1 and TRBJ2-5, with TRBD1 as a possible D gene (6 bases). This CDR3 has 11 amino acids. V was shortened by 8 bases and J by 7 bases, with 11 bases between the two germline ends. Germline CDR1 and CDR2: MGHDK and SYGVNS. Here the CDR3 DNA reads TGTGCCAGCTACAGGGACATGACCCAGTACTTC. It specifies CASYRDMTQYF.

V usage is TRBV28 and J usage is TRBJ1-1; the D gene is possibly TRBD1 (5 bases). The CDR3 consists of 13 residues. V was clipped by 3 bases and J by 7 bases, with 12 bases between them. Germline loops: CDR1 MDHEN, CDR2 SYDVKM. The CDR3 nucleotides read TGTGCCAGCAGTTTTACAGGACCCCATGAAGCTTTCTTT. This gives the protein CASSFTGPHEAFF. Full variable domain (outside the CDR3, taken from reference TRBV28 and TRBJ1-1): DVKVTQSSRYLVKRTGEKVFLECVQDMDHENMFWYRQDPGLGLRLIYFSYDVKMKEKGDIPEGYSVSREKKERFSLILESASTNQTSMYLCASSFTGPHEAFFGQGTRLTVV.

About this clonotype itself: This may come from a read error, since a much larger clone is one base off. This chain connects TRBV2 to TRBJ1-5; TRBD1 agrees at 9 bases. The CDR3 runs to 13 residues. In germline, CDR1 is SNHLY, CDR2 FYNNEI. The CDR3 DNA is TGTGCCAGCAGGGACAGGGGCAATCAGCACCAGCATTTT. Translated, it gives CASRDRGNQHQHF.

This clonotype has only a few counts. This chain uses TRBV5-4 with TRBJ2-5; no clear D. The CDR3 contains 14 residues. In germline, CDR1 is SGHNT, CDR2 YYREEE (reference sequence). V lost 1 base, J lost 4 bases, and 11 bases lay in between. As DNA, the CDR3 is TGTGCCAGCAGCTTGTACTCCTCTGGAGAGACCCAGTACTTC. Residues: CASSLYSSGETQYF.

This clonotype has a count of ten or more. The chain carries TRBV28 and TRBJ1-1, with 12 nucleotides matching TRBD1. The CDR3 consists of 14 residues. The germline V gene has CDR1 MDHEN and CDR2 SYDVKM. V was clipped by 3 bases and J by 7 bases; unmatched bases: 3. The DNA for the CDR3 is TGTGCCAGCAGTTTTCGGGACAGGGGGCGTGAAGCTTTCTTT. This gives the protein CASSFRDRGREAFF.

The chain employs TRBV7-2 and TRBJ2-3, with 7 bases that match TRBD2. Germline V gives CDR1 SGHTA, CDR2 FQGNSA. V lost 5 bases and J lost 12; bases outside the gene matches: 8. This CDR3 comprises 12 residues. In DNA form, the CDR3 reads TGTGCCAGCAGCCCAAGCGGGGCCTATCAGTATTTT. Translating gives CASSPSGAYQYF.

This clonotype was picked up a small number of times. The chain recombines TRBV7-9 with TRBJ2-7; no clear D. Germline assignment: CDR1 SEHNR and CDR2 FQNEAQ (reference sequence). This CDR3 has 12 residues. V was shortened by 2 bases and J by 6 bases, with 8 bases between the two germline ends. CDR3 DNA sequence: TGTGCCAGCAGCTTACTTCTGAGCGAGCAGTACGTC. Protein sequence: CASSLLLSEQYV.

This clonotype was detected only a few times. The V gene is TRBV12-3 or TRBV12-4, the J gene TRBJ2-7, with D unresolved. Trimming removed 7 bases from V and 1 base from J, with 14 bases in between. This CDR3 spans 14 amino acids. CDR3: CASTFHRRSYEQYF. The CDR3 DNA is TGTGCCAGCACCTTCCACCGCAGGTCCTACGAGCAGTACTTC.

The chain is built from TRBV20-1 and TRBJ2-5; 7 nucleotides line up with TRBD2. Germline V gene data show CDR1 as DFQATT and CDR2 as SNEGSKA (reference sequence). The CDR3 contains 13 residues. After removal of 6 bases from V and 1 base from J, the junction contained 5 bases not matched to a gene. CDR3 amino acids: CSAPIAGQETQYF. As DNA, the CDR3 is TGCAGTGCCCCCATAGCGGGCCAAGAGACCCAGTACTTC.

This clonotype was recorded at least ten times. This chain uses TRBV6-1 with TRBJ2-7; 7 nucleotides match TRBD1. Germline V gives CDR1 MNHNS, CDR2 SASEGT. The CDR3 spans 16 residues. V was clipped by 1 base and J by 0 bases; unmatched bases: 6. DNA of the CDR3: TGTGCCAGCAGTGAAGAGGCAGGGGACAGCTCCTACGAGCAGTACTTC. Residues: CASSEEAGDSSYEQYF.

The CDR3 bases are TGTGCCAGCAGCTCGGGGGGGCATGTTCAGCCCCAGCATTTT. Its protein is CASSSGGHVQPQHF. This chain links TRBV5-6 with TRBJ1-5, with D possibly matching TRBD1 (6 bases). The V end was cut by 3 bases, the J end by 6 bases, with 13 bases between. The CDR3 has 14 amino acids. The germline CDR1 and CDR2 sequences are SGHDT and YYEEEE.

Comments on this clonotype: One base away lies a much larger clone, so this may be a sequencing read error. This chain joins TRBV7-9 and TRBJ2-7; unclear D gene. The CDR3 totals 12 residues. Deletions cut 1 base from V and 3 bases from J, with 4 bases between. Germline CDR1 is SEHNR and CDR2 is FQNEAQ (reference sequence). The CDR3 here is CASSLVGYEQYV. The CDR3 DNA reads TGTGCCAGCAGCTTAGTGGGCTACGAGCAGTACGTC.

This clonotype was seen repeatedly, ten times or more. This chain links TRBV4-2 with TRBJ2-1; perhaps D is TRBD1 or TRBD2 (6 bases each). Trimming cost V 0 bases and J 5 bases, with 14 bases left between them. This CDR3 has 16 residues. Germline V gene lookup returns CDR1 LGHNA and CDR2 YNFKEQ. CDR3 sequence: CASSQERGAGHNEQFF. The CDR3 region has the DNA TGTGCCAGCAGCCAAGAGAGGGGGGCGGGACACAATGAGCAGTTCTTC.

This clonotype was recorded once. The chain couples TRBV4-1 to TRBJ1-5; 11 bases align to TRBD1. Germline lookup yields CDR1 MGHRA and CDR2 YSYEKL. The ends lost 0 bases at V and 6 bases at J; junction bases unmatched: 10. The CDR3 spans 18 residues. CDR3 in DNA: TGCGCCAGCAGCCAAGATCATGGACAGGGGGCGGGTCGTCAGCCCCAGCATTTT. It yields the protein CASSQDHGQGAGRQPQHF.

The J gene is TRBJ2-1, the V gene TRBV15, with a possible D match to TRBD2 (5 bases). The CDR3 consists of 20 residues. Trimming cost V 0 bases and J 0 bases, with 21 bases left between them. Per the germline V gene, CDR1 is LNHNV and CDR2 is YYDKDF (reference sequence). CDR3 bases: TGTGCCACCAGCAGAGATCTAGGGAGTTTAGCGTCGAGCTCCTACAATGAGCAGTTCTTC. This gives the protein CATSRDLGSLASSSYNEQFF. The full variable domain, in which reference TRBV15 and TRBJ2-1 provide the parts outside the CDR3, is DAMVIQNPRYQVTQFGKPVTLSCSQTLNHNVMYWYQQKSSQAPKLLFHYYDKDFNNEADTPDNFQSRRPNTSFCFLDIRSPGLGDTAMYLCATSRDLGSLASSSYNEQFFGPGTRLTVL.